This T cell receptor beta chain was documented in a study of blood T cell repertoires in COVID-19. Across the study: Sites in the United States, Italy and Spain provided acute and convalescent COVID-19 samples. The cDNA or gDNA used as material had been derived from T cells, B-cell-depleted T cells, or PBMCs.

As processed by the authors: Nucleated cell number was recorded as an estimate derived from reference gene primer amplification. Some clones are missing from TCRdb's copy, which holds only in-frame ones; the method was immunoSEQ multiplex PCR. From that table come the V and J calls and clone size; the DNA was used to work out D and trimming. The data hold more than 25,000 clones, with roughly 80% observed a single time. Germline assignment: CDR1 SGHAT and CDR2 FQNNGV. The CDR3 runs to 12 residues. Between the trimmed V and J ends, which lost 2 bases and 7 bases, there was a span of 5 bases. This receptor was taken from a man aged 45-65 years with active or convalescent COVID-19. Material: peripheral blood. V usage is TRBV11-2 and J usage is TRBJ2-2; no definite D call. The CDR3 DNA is TGTGCCAGCAGCTTAATGAGCGGGGAGCTGTTTTTT. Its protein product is CASSLMSGELFF.